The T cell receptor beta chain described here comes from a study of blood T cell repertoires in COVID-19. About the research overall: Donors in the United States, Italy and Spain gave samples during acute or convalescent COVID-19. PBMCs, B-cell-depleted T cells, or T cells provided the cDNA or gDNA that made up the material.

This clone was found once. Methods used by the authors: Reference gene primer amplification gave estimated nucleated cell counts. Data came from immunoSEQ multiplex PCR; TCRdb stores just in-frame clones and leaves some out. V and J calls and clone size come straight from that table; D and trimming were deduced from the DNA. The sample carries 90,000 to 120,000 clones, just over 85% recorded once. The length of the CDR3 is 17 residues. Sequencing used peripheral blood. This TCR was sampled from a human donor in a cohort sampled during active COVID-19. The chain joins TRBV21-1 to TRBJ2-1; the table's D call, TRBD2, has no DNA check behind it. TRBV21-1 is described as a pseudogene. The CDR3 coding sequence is TGTGCCAGCAGCAATCTTTTGACTAGCGGGAGGGCCTATGAGCAGTTCTTC. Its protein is CASSNLLTSGRAYEQFF.